Listed below are T cell receptor beta chains from one sample, sequenced in a study of blood T cell repertoires in COVID-19. Using immunoSEQ multiplex PCR, the repertoire was profiled, and TCRdb retains in-frame clones only, with some absent. Of over 100,000 clones listed, approximately 90% are singletons. The sample comprised peripheral blood. Source of these receptors: a man aged 60-69 years with COVID-19, enrolled during active disease. CDR3s include the opening cysteine and the closing phenylalanine or tryptophan. The D gene is left open where the match is weak. Size tells how often a clone was seen (once, few, many) or the class of an expanded clone, and some rows leave it out.

clone_size: -; d_call: -; j_call: TRBJ2-1; v_call: TRBV2; cdr3_nt: TGTGCCAGCAGTGGACCCTTGGGGGGGCAGAATGAGCAGTTCTTC; cdr3_aa: CASSGPLGGQNEQFF
clone_size: few; d_call: -; j_call: TRBJ1-1; v_call: TRBV10-3; cdr3_nt: TGTGCCATCAGTGTTGGGCAGGAAAACACTGAAGCTTTCTTT; cdr3_aa: CAISVGQENTEAFF
clone_size: -; d_call: TRBD1; j_call: TRBJ1-3; v_call: TRBV19; cdr3_nt: TGTGCCAGTTCCGCGGGGACAGGGGCTTACTCTGGAAACACCATATATTTT; cdr3_aa: CASSAGTGAYSGNTIYF
clone_size: -; d_call: TRBD1; j_call: TRBJ2-7; v_call: TRBV28; cdr3_nt: TGTGCCAGCCGATACGCGCGGGGACAGGGATCCTACGAGCAGTACTTC; cdr3_aa: CASRYARGQGSYEQYF
clone_size: -; d_call: TRBD1; j_call: TRBJ2-4; v_call: TRBV28; cdr3_nt: TGTGCCAGCAGTTCAGTGGGACAGCTAGCCAAAAACATTCAGTACTTC; cdr3_aa: CASSSVGQLAKNIQYF
clone_size: -; d_call: -; j_call: TRBJ2-7; v_call: TRBV28; cdr3_nt: TGTGCCAGCAGTCCCCGGACAGACGAGCAGTACTTC; cdr3_aa: CASSPRTDEQYF
clone_size: -; d_call: TRBD1; j_call: TRBJ1-1; v_call: TRBV5-4; cdr3_nt: TGTGCCAGCAGCTTACCGGGACAGGGTGGGGCTGAAGCTTTCTTT; cdr3_aa: CASSLPGQGGAEAFF
clone_size: -; d_call: -; j_call: TRBJ2-3; v_call: TRBV28; cdr3_nt: TGTGCCAGCAGTAGCGAGCTCACGAGGACAGATACGCAGTATTTT; cdr3_aa: CASSSELTRTDTQYF
clone_size: -; d_call: TRBD1; j_call: TRBJ2-7; v_call: TRBV7-2; cdr3_nt: TGTGCCAGCAGCTTACAGGGGGCCTACGAGCAGTACTTC; cdr3_aa: CASSLQGAYEQYF
clone_size: -; d_call: -; j_call: TRBJ2-1; v_call: TRBV14; cdr3_nt: TGTGCCAGCAGCTACAGTTTTAGCAATGAGCAGTTCTTC; cdr3_aa: CASSYSFSNEQFF
clone_size: -; d_call: -; j_call: TRBJ2-3; v_call: TRBV6-2/TRBV6-3; cdr3_nt: TGTGCCAGCAGTTCGACTACAGATACGCAGTATTTT; cdr3_aa: CASSSTTDTQYF
clone_size: -; d_call: -; j_call: TRBJ1-1; v_call: TRBV5-6; cdr3_nt: TGTGCCAGCCAGGGGAACACTGAAGCTTTCTTT; cdr3_aa: CASQGNTEAFF
clone_size: -; d_call: TRBD1; j_call: TRBJ1-5; v_call: TRBV10-3; cdr3_nt: TGTGCCATCAAGACAGGGGATCAGCCCCAGCATTTT; cdr3_aa: CAIKTGDQPQHF
clone_size: -; d_call: TRBD2; j_call: TRBJ2-1; v_call: TRBV7-3; cdr3_nt: TGTGCCAGCAGCTTACGGGGACTAGCGGGGGGATCCTACAATGAGCAGTTCTTC; cdr3_aa: CASSLRGLAGGSYNEQFF
clone_size: -; d_call: -; j_call: TRBJ2-3; v_call: TRBV5-1; cdr3_nt: TGCGCCAGCAGCTTGGATGCGGGGAGGAGCACAGATACGCAGTATTTT; cdr3_aa: CASSLDAGRSTDTQYF
clone_size: once; d_call: -; j_call: TRBJ2-1; v_call: TRBV6-2/TRBV6-3; cdr3_nt: TGTGCCAGCAGTTACGATGCGGGGGCCGAGAATGAGCAGTTCTTC; cdr3_aa: CASSYDAGAENEQFF
clone_size: -; d_call: TRBD2; j_call: TRBJ2-2; v_call: TRBV28; cdr3_nt: TGTGCCAGCACTGGACGGACTAGCGGGGGAAGGGAGCTGTTTTTT; cdr3_aa: CASTGRTSGGRELFF
clone_size: few; d_call: -; j_call: TRBJ1-3; v_call: TRBV5-1; cdr3_nt: TGCGCCAGCAGACTTAACAGTGACTCTGGAAACACCATATATTTT; cdr3_aa: CASRLNSDSGNTIYF
clone_size: -; d_call: -; j_call: TRBJ2-5; v_call: TRBV2; cdr3_nt: TGTGCCAGCAGTGAGTCATTTCAAGAGACCCAGTACTTC; cdr3_aa: CASSESFQETQYF
clone_size: -; d_call: -; j_call: TRBJ2-2; v_call: TRBV3-1/TRBV3-2; cdr3_nt: TGTGCCAGCAGCCAAGTCGCGAACACCGGGGAGCTGTTTTTT; cdr3_aa: CASSQVANTGELFF
clone_size: -; d_call: -; j_call: TRBJ1-2; v_call: TRBV7-6; cdr3_nt: TGTGCCAGCAGCTTATCCGCGATGATAGGGGCGGATGGCTACACCTTC; cdr3_aa: CASSLSAMIGADGYTF
clone_size: -; d_call: TRBD1; j_call: TRBJ2-3; v_call: TRBV24-1; cdr3_nt: TGTGCCACCAGTGATTTAGGACAGGGCACAGATACGCAGTATTTT; cdr3_aa: CATSDLGQGTDTQYF
clone_size: -; d_call: -; j_call: TRBJ2-7; v_call: TRBV30; cdr3_nt: TGTGCCTGGACCTTAGGGGGGGGGTTCGGCGAGCAGTACTTC; cdr3_aa: CAWTLGGGFGEQYF
clone_size: -; d_call: -; j_call: TRBJ1-1; v_call: TRBV6-4; cdr3_nt: TGTGCCAGCAGTGCCACAGTGAACACTGAAGCTTTCTTT; cdr3_aa: CASSATVNTEAFF
clone_size: -; d_call: TRBD2; j_call: TRBJ2-1; v_call: TRBV19; cdr3_nt: TGTGCCAGTAGTATGCGGGGGGCCCTCAATGAGCAGTTCTTC; cdr3_aa: CASSMRGALNEQFF
clone_size: -; d_call: -; j_call: TRBJ1-2; v_call: TRBV7-2; cdr3_nt: TGTGCCAGCAGCTTAGCTAGGACAGAGTATGGCTACACCTTC; cdr3_aa: CASSLARTEYGYTF
clone_size: -; d_call: -; j_call: TRBJ1-2; v_call: TRBV4-2; cdr3_nt: TGTGCCAGCAGCCCGGGATTTTATGGCTACACCTTC; cdr3_aa: CASSPGFYGYTF
clone_size: -; d_call: -; j_call: TRBJ1-1; v_call: TRBV7-2; cdr3_nt: TGTGCCACCCGGACAGCTAACACTGAAGCTTTCTTT; cdr3_aa: CATRTANTEAFF
clone_size: -; d_call: -; j_call: TRBJ1-1; v_call: TRBV7-9; cdr3_nt: TGTGCCAGCAGCTTCCCCAGGACTGAAGCTTTCTTT; cdr3_aa: CASSFPRTEAFF
clone_size: -; d_call: -; j_call: TRBJ1-2; v_call: TRBV19; cdr3_nt: TGTGCCAGTAGTATCCCCGGGACTGCCCACGGCTACACCTTC; cdr3_aa: CASSIPGTAHGYTF
clone_size: -; d_call: TRBD2; j_call: TRBJ2-5; v_call: TRBV28; cdr3_nt: TGTGCCAGCAGTTTAGTTTCTAGCGGAGCGGGGGAGACCCAGTACTTC; cdr3_aa: CASSLVSSGAGETQYF
clone_size: -; d_call: -; j_call: TRBJ1-2; v_call: TRBV30; cdr3_nt: TGTGCCTGGATGGGAGCACTCGAAAACTATGGCTACACCTTC; cdr3_aa: CAWMGALENYGYTF
clone_size: -; d_call: -; j_call: TRBJ2-1; v_call: TRBV10-3; cdr3_nt: TGTGCCATCAGTGATGGACTACCTACCTACAATGAGCAGTTCTTC; cdr3_aa: CAISDGLPTYNEQFF
clone_size: few; d_call: TRBD1; j_call: TRBJ2-7; v_call: TRBV27; cdr3_nt: TGTGCCAGCAGTCGCAGACAGGGTGGGTCCTACGAGCAGTACTTC; cdr3_aa: CASSRRQGGSYEQYF
clone_size: -; d_call: -; j_call: TRBJ1-2; v_call: TRBV28; cdr3_nt: TGTGCCAGCACTACCGGTCTCGGCTACACCTTC; cdr3_aa: CASTTGLGYTF
clone_size: -; d_call: TRBD1; j_call: TRBJ1-1; v_call: TRBV6-2/TRBV6-3; cdr3_nt: TGTGCCAGCAGTTACTCGCTCAGGACAGGGGGCAACACTGAAGCTTTCTTT; cdr3_aa: CASSYSLRTGGNTEAFF
clone_size: once; d_call: -; j_call: TRBJ1-6; v_call: TRBV7-2; cdr3_nt: TGTGCCAGCAGGCCCAGGGGCCTCTCCTATAATTCACCCCTCCACTTT; cdr3_aa: CASRPRGLSYNSPLHF
clone_size: -; d_call: TRBD1; j_call: TRBJ1-2; v_call: TRBV5-8; cdr3_nt: TGTGCCAGCAGCCCGGGGACAGGAGGGTTCAACTATGGCTACACCTTC; cdr3_aa: CASSPGTGGFNYGYTF
clone_size: -; d_call: -; j_call: TRBJ1-2; v_call: TRBV9; cdr3_nt: TGTGCCAGCAGCGTCGGGAGCGGTCAGGGCTACACCTTC; cdr3_aa: CASSVGSGQGYTF
clone_size: -; d_call: -; j_call: TRBJ2-4; v_call: TRBV19; cdr3_nt: TGTGCCAGTAGTCGGGGGGCCCACAAAAACATTCAGTACTTC; cdr3_aa: CASSRGAHKNIQYF
clone_size: -; d_call: -; j_call: TRBJ1-6; v_call: TRBV12-3/TRBV12-4; cdr3_nt: TGTGCCAGCAGCACAGGGTTTTCACCCCTCCACTTT; cdr3_aa: CASSTGFSPLHF
clone_size: -; d_call: -; j_call: TRBJ1-2; v_call: TRBV4-2; cdr3_nt: TGTGCCAGCAGCCAAGAACTCCGGGACAAAAGCTATGGCTACACCTTC; cdr3_aa: CASSQELRDKSYGYTF
clone_size: -; d_call: -; j_call: TRBJ1-2; v_call: TRBV30; cdr3_nt: TGTGCCTGGAGAGTTCGGGGTGGGGAGTATGGCTACACCTTC; cdr3_aa: CAWRVRGGEYGYTF
clone_size: -; d_call: TRBD2; j_call: TRBJ2-1; v_call: TRBV6-4; cdr3_nt: TGTGCCAGCAGCCCCGGGACTAGGAATGAGCAGTTCTTC; cdr3_aa: CASSPGTRNEQFF
clone_size: -; d_call: -; j_call: TRBJ2-1; v_call: TRBV6-1; cdr3_nt: TGTGCCAGCAGTGAAGCACCGGGTCAGAGCGGGTTCTTC; cdr3_aa: CASSEAPGQSGFF
clone_size: -; d_call: -; j_call: TRBJ1-1; v_call: TRBV6-6; cdr3_nt: TGTGCCAGCAGTGGCCTCCTCACGTCCCCTGAAGCTTTCTTT; cdr3_aa: CASSGLLTSPEAFF
clone_size: -; d_call: -; j_call: TRBJ1-1; v_call: TRBV7-2; cdr3_nt: TGTGCCAGCAGCTTAGCGGCGGGGGGAGGCACTGAAGCTTTCTTT; cdr3_aa: CASSLAAGGGTEAFF
clone_size: -; d_call: -; j_call: TRBJ1-1; v_call: TRBV11-2; cdr3_nt: TGTGCCAGCAGCTTAGTTTCGGGGAACACTGAAGCTTTCTTT; cdr3_aa: CASSLVSGNTEAFF
clone_size: -; d_call: -; j_call: TRBJ1-5; v_call: TRBV5-1; cdr3_nt: TGCGCCAGCAGCCTATTCCCTAGGGGGTATGGCAATCAGCCCCAGCATTTT; cdr3_aa: CASSLFPRGYGNQPQHF